This TCR beta chain came from a study of blood T cell repertoires in COVID-19. Assay used: immunoSEQ multiplex PCR; TCRdb lists only in-frame clones, some missing. Found here are 70,000 or so clones, around nine tenths of them singletons; the top ten hold just over 9%. This CDR3 has 14 amino acids. With V trimmed by 2 bases and J by 7 bases, 3 bases remained unmatched. Germline V CDR1 and CDR2: GTSNPN, SVGIG (reference sequence). The sequence came from a human donor in a cohort sampled during active COVID-19. The chain is built from TRBV30 and TRBJ1-5; 12 nucleotides align to TRBD1. The specimen sequenced was peripheral blood. The CDR3 sequence is CAWSRDRGPQPQHF. The CDR3 nucleotides are TGTGCCTGGAGTCGGGACAGGGGGCCCCAGCCCCAGCATTTT. Complete variable domain (other parts from reference TRBV30 and TRBJ1-5): SQTIHQWPATLVQPVGSPLSLECTVEGTSNPNLYWYRQAAGRGLQLLFYSVGIGQISSEVPQNLSASRPQDRQFILSSKKLLLSDSGFYLCAWSRDRGPQPQHFGDGTRLSIL.